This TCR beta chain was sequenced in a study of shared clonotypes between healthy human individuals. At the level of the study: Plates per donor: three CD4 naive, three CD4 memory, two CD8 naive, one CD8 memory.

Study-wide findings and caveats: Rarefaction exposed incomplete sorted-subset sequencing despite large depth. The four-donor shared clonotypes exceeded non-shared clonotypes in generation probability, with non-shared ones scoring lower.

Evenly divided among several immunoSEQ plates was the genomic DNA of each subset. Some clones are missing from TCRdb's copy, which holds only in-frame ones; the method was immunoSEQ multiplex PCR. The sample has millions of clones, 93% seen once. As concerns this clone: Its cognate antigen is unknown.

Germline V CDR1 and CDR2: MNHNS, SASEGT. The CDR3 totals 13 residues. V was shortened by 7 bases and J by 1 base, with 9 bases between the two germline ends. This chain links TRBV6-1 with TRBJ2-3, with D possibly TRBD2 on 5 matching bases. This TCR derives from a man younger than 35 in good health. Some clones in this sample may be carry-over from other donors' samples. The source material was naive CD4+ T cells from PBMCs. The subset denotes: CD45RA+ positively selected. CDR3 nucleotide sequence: TGTGCCAGCACCCAAGCGGGCACAGATACGCAGTATTTT. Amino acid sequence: CASTQAGTDTQYF.